This T cell receptor (beta chain) emerged from a study of T cell repertoires in cytomegalovirus infection. Background on the study: Public TCR beta signatures indicated both CMV infection and matching HLA type.

One entry per CDR3 protein, called by TCRdb with MiXCR from the reads. The sample consists of 400,000 or so distinct CDR3 sequences, about a sixth of them appearing once. Source material: PBMCs. This sequence originates from a human donor in good health (CMV status not recorded). Some clones in this sample may be carry-over from other donors' samples.

This CDR3 is CASSLGGTKGQYF. CDR3 bases: TGTGCCAGCAGCTTAGGGGGGACGAAAGGGCAGTACTTC. This chain links TRBV11-2 with TRBJ2-7; D is possibly TRBD1 or TRBD2 (5 bases each). Trimming removed 1 base at V and 9 bases at J, with 13 bases between. Germline-derived CDR1 and CDR2 are SGHAT and FQNNGV. The CDR3 has 13 residues.